These 7 T cell receptor beta chains were sequenced from one sample in a study of OX40 agonist ivuxolimab in advanced cancers. Method: immunoSEQ multiplex PCR; TCRdb's copy keeps in-frame clones and lacks some. The table shows about 79,000 clones, with more than 90% occurring only once. Sequences were derived from CD4+ or CD8+ T cells sorted from blood, sampled in a trial of the OX40 agonist ivuxolimab. These receptors came from an adult with an advanced solid tumor such as melanoma, head and neck, liver or kidney cancer.

The chain uses TRBV4-2 and TRBJ2-7; D ambiguous. The CDR3 covers 15 residues. Trimming left V 0 bases short and J 0 bases short, with 9 bases between. CDR1 is LGHNA and CDR2 is YNFKEQ in the germline V gene. The CDR3, as DNA: TGTGCCAGCAGCCAAGAAGGATTTAGCTCCTACGAGCAGTACTTC. Amino acid sequence: CASSQEGFSSYEQYF.

V is TRBV5-6 and J is TRBJ2-5; 11 bases line up with TRBD2. The CDR3 spans 15 residues. Unmatched junction bases numbered 6, after V lost 4 bases and J lost 4 bases. CDR1 is SGHDT and CDR2 is YYEEEE in the germline V gene. DNA of the CDR3: TGTGCCAGCAGCCAGGGACTAGCGGTAGGAGAGACCCAGTACTTC. Its protein product is CASSQGLAVGETQYF. The variable domain in full, completed from reference TRBV5-6 and TRBJ2-5, reads DAGVTQSPTHLIKTRGQQVTLRCSPKSGHDTVSWYQQALGQGPQFIFQYYEEEERQRGNFPDRFSGHQFPNYSSELNVNALLLGDSALYLCASSQGLAVGETQYFGPGTRLLVL.

The V and J genes are TRBV5-1 and TRBJ2-3, with 7 bases lining up with TRBD2. CDR3 length equals 14 residues. The J segment lost 3 bases and the V segment lost 6 bases, leaving 7 bases of the junction unmatched. The germline CDR1 and CDR2 sequences are SGHRS and YFSETQ. In nucleotides, the CDR3 is TGCGCCAGCAACCCAGCGGGACTAACAGATACGCAGTATTTT. Its translation is CASNPAGLTDTQYF.

The chain carries TRBV19 and TRBJ2-3; 10 bases line up with TRBD2. Trimming took 7 bases from V and 2 from J; bases not matched to a gene: 6. Germline V gives CDR1 LNHDA, CDR2 SQIVND (reference sequence). CDR3 size: 15 residues. Here the CDR3 DNA reads TGTGCCAGTACCCTACTAGCGGGGCCCACAGATACGCAGTATTTT. Residues: CASTLLAGPTDTQYF.

The gene calls are TRBV2 and TRBJ2-2, with D possibly TRBD1 on 5 matching bases. Trimming left V 8 bases short and J 4 bases short, with 11 bases between. CDR3 length: 13 amino acids. CDR1 and CDR2 from the germline V gene are SNHLY and FYNNEI. The CDR3 sequence: CASETALTGELFF. CDR3 bases: TGTGCCAGCGAGACAGCTCTCACCGGGGAGCTGTTTTTT.

The rearrangement links TRBV7-3 to TRBJ2-1; D remains ambiguous. The V gene's germline CDR1 is SGHTA and CDR2 FQGTGA. Between the trimmed V and J ends, which lost 2 bases and 10 bases, there was a span of 12 bases. The CDR3 is 13 residues long. CDR3 region: CASSLAPEREQFF. CDR3 nucleotide sequence: TGTGCCAGCAGCTTAGCGCCCGAGAGGGAGCAGTTCTTC.

This clone was detected once. Here the CDR3 DNA reads TGTGCCAGCAGCTCAAATTCCGTTTACGAGCAGTACTTC. As protein: CASSSNSVYEQYF. The rearrangement joins TRBV7-8 to TRBJ2-7; no clear D. Germline-derived CDR1 and CDR2 are SGHVS and FQNEAQ. With 4 bases removed from V and 4 bases from J, the gap between germline ends came to 11 bases. The CDR3 extends over 13 amino acids.